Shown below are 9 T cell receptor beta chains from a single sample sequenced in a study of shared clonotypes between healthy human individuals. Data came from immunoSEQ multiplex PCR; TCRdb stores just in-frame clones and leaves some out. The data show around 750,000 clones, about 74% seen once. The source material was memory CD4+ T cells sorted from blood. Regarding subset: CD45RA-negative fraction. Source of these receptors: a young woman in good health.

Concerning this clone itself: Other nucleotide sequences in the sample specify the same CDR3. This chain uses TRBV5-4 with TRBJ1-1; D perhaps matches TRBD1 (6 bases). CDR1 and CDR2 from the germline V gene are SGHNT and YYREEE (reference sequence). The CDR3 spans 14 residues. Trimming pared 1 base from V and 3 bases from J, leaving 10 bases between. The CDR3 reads CASSLWGADTEAFF. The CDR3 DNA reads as TGTGCCAGCAGCTTGTGGGGGGCTGACACTGAAGCTTTCTTT.

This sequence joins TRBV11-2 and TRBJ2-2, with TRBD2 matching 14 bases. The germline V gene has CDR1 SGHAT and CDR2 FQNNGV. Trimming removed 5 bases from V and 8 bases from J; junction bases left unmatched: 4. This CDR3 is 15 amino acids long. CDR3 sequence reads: CASSPTSGRAGELFF. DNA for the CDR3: TGTGCCAGCAGCCCGACTAGCGGGAGGGCAGGGGAGCTGTTTTTT. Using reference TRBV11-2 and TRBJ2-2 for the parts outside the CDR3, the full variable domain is EAGVAQSPRYKIIEKRQSVAFWCNPISGHATLYWYQQILGQGPKLLIQFQNNGVVDDSQLPKDRFSAERLKGVDSTLKIQPAKLEDSAVYLCASSPTSGRAGELFFGEGSRLTVL.

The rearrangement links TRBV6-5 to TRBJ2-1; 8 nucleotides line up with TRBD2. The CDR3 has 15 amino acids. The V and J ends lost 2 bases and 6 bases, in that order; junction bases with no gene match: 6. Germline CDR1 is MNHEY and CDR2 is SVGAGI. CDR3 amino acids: CASSYAGTRSNEQFF. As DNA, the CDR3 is TGTGCCAGCAGTTACGCCGGGACTAGGAGCAATGAGCAGTTCTTC.

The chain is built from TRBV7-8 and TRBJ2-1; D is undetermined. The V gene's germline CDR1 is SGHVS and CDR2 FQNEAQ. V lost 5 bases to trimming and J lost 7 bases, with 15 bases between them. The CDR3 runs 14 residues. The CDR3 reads CASSPTPDANEQFF. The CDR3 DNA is TGTGCCAGCAGCCCAACCCCGGACGCAAATGAGCAGTTCTTC.

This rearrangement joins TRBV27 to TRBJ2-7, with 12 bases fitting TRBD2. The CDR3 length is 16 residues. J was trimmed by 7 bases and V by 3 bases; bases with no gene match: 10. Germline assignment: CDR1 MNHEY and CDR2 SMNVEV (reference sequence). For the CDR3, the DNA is TGTGCCAGCAGTTTCCTTCTAGCGGGAGGGCCATTGGAGCAGTACTTC. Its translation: CASSFLLAGGPLEQYF.

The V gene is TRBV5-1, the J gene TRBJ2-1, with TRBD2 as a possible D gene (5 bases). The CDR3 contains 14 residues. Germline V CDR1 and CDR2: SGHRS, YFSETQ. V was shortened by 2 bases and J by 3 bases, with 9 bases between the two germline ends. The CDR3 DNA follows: TGCGCCAGCAGCTTCGAGGGAGTCTACAATGAGCAGTTCTTC. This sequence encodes CASSFEGVYNEQFF.

DNA of the CDR3: TGTGCCAGCAGAGGGAGACTAGACCCCACCGGGGAGCTGTTTTTT. This sequence encodes CASRGRLDPTGELFF. The V and J genes are TRBV2 and TRBJ2-2; TRBD2 might be the D (6 bases). The germline gives CDR1 SNHLY, CDR2 FYNNEI. The CDR3 loop spans 15 amino acids. V was pared by 6 bases and J by 4 bases, with 15 bases between. The full variable domain, its missing parts supplied by reference TRBV2 and TRBJ2-2, is EPEVTQTPSHQVTQMGQEVILRCVPISNHLYFYWYRQILGQKVEFLVSFYNNEISEKSEIFDDQFSVERPDGSNFTLKIRSTKLEDSAMYFCASRGRLDPTGELFFGEGSRLTVL.

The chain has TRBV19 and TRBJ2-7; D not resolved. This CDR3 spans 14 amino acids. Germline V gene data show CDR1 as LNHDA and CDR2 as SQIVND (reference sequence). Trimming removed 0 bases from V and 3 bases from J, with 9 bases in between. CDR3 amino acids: CASSIDGSYYEQYF. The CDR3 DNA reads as TGTGCCAGTAGTATAGATGGTAGTTACTACGAGCAGTACTTC.

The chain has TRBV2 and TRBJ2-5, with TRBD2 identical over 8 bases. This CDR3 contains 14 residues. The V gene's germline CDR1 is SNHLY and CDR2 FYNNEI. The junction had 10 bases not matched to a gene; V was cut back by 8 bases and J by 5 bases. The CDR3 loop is CASYGAGVVETQYF. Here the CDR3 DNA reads TGTGCCAGCTATGGAGCGGGAGTAGTGGAGACCCAGTACTTC.